The 7 T cell receptor beta chains below come from one sample, sequenced in a study of T-cell reconstitution after alpha-beta-depleted transplantation in children. TCRbeta library construction was performed incorporating unique molecular identifiers. TCRdb passed the PCR reads through MiXCR, listing each CDR3 protein once. The table includes around 250,000 distinct CDR3 sequences, approximately 8% detected once. The source material was PBMCs, mostly from graft donor cells, sampled 180 days after TCRalphabeta/CD19-depleted stem cell transplant. The receptors were sampled from a male patient younger than 18 who had a stem cell transplant for acute lymphoblastic leukemia, so the T cells may come from the graft donor.

This chain uses TRBV6-2 or TRBV6-3 with TRBJ2-4, with TRBD2 matching over 10 bases. The CDR3 extends over 17 amino acids. V lost 2 bases, J lost 3 bases, and 7 bases stayed unmatched. Germline V gene lookup returns CDR1 MNHEY and CDR2 SVGEGT. In nucleotides, the CDR3 is TGTGCCAGCAGTTACGAAGCGGGGGGGCCGGTCAAAAACATTCAGTACTTC. Translated: CASSYEAGGPVKNIQYF.

The table lists this clonotype with many counts. The rearrangement links TRBV6-5 to TRBJ1-5; D uncertain. Germline V lookup: CDR1 MNHEY, CDR2 SVGAGI. The CDR3 loop spans 14 amino acids. V was cut by 3 bases and J by 2 bases, with 8 bases left in between. The CDR3 reads CASSYGRGNQPQHF. CDR3 in DNA: TGTGCCAGCAGTTATGGCCGGGGCAATCAGCCCCAGCATTTT.

This clonotype was observed many times. This sequence joins TRBV18 and TRBJ2-3; D perhaps matches TRBD1 (6 bases). Germline CDR1 KGHSH, CDR2 LQKENI. The CDR3 is 15 amino acids. Trimming left V 0 bases short and J 6 bases short, with 13 bases between. Here the CDR3 reads CASSPPGRGWDTQYF. DNA for the CDR3: TGTGCCAGCTCACCACCGGGCAGGGGCTGGGATACGCAGTATTTT.

The table lists this clonotype with many counts. The chain joins TRBV9 to TRBJ2-2; D unresolved. CDR3 length equals 15 residues. Germline V gene sequence: CDR1 SGDLS, CDR2 YYNGEE. V was trimmed by 4 bases and J by 3 bases, leaving 13 bases between them. The CDR3 DNA is TGTGCCAGCAGCCCCCGGACCTTGGACACCGGGGAGCTGTTTTTT. Residues: CASSPRTLDTGELFF.

This clonotype was counted many times. This chain joins TRBV20-1 and TRBJ2-7, with D hard to call. Germline V CDR1 and CDR2: DFQATT, SNEGSKA (reference sequence). V lost 4 bases to trimming and J lost 5 bases, with 15 bases between them. The CDR3 contains 13 residues. The CDR3 reads CSAMDTTFDEQYF. The CDR3 nucleotides read TGCAGTGCTATGGATACGACGTTCGACGAGCAGTACTTC.

About this clonotype: At one end, the junction sequence differs from germline, possibly due to a read error. CDR3 DNA: TGCTGTGCTAGCGTTCTTACTAGCGGAGTGTTAGGCTACGAGCAGTACTTC. Its translation is CCASVLTSGVLGYEQYF. The rearrangement links TRBV20-1 to TRBJ2-7; TRBD2 agrees at 8 bases. The V gene's germline CDR1 is DFQATT and CDR2 SNEGSKA (reference sequence). The CDR3 contains 17 residues.

Many counts were recorded for this clonotype. This rearrangement joins TRBV4-2 to TRBJ1-1; D may be TRBD1 (6 bases). The CDR3 contains 15 residues. Germline lookup yields CDR1 LGHNA and CDR2 YNFKEQ. V was trimmed by 0 bases and J by 0 bases, leaving 8 bases between them. CDR3 in amino acids: CASSQEQGMNTEAFF. The DNA of the CDR3 is TGTGCCAGCAGCCAAGAACAGGGCATGAACACTGAAGCTTTCTTT.